What follows describes a single T cell receptor beta chain. Its antigen remains unidentified. There are no base qualities to consult, and no much larger clone falls within one base. A patient counted as having stable Graves' hyperthyroidism if no progression to ophthalmopathy occurred over 18 months of follow-up. Hyperthyroidism patients were newly diagnosed, had a disease duration of under 2 months, and were aged 18 to 65 years. Patients with uncontrolled infections, other autoimmune diseases, pregnancy or lactation were excluded. Diagnoses were established on the basis of clinical symptoms, serum thyroxine and TRAb, thyroid ultrasound, and orbital computed tomography. PBMCs were separated from under 11 ml of fresh peripheral blood using Ficoll-Paque density gradient centrifugation. Trizol reagent was used to extract total RNA, and RNA quality was then checked on an Agilent 2100 Bioanalyzer. This sample was taken from a study of T cells in Graves' hyperthyroidism and ophthalmopathy (dated by TCRdb to about 2019). Study-wide context: Peripheral blood samples were taken at the time of initial diagnosis, prior to any treatment. Thyroid tissue and blood T-cell repertoires from six Graves' hyperthyroidism patients were also compared in the study. The paper reports TCR Vbeta CDR3 sequencing of approximately 130 peripheral blood samples: fewer than 50 ophthalmopathy, 70 to 85 hyperthyroidism and approximately 17 progressor patients. Following sampling, methimazole starting at 30 mg daily was given to hyperthyroidism patients, and high-dose intravenous methylprednisolone was given to ophthalmopathy patients. A discovery cohort of 95 to 100 patients, 43 with Graves' ophthalmopathy and about 58 with stable Graves' hyperthyroidism, was used to find distinguishing TCR V-J signatures. The 85 to 100 discovery patients were randomly split 7:3 into training and test sets. Whether ophthalmopathy could be predicted prospectively was tested in an independent validation cohort made up of 18 to 20 hyperthyroidism patients plus 17 patients who later progressed to ophthalmopathy.

The TCR beta CDR3 regions were amplified from RNA transcripts. The first round of RT-PCR for the TCR CDR3 was performed with the HTBI primer set and the Qiagen OneStep RT-PCR kit. The libraries were constructed in a second round of multiplex PCR and then size-selected and purified. Sequencing of the libraries was done on an Illumina HiSeq2000 using paired-end 100 bp reads. Concerning the study's data processing: SOAPnuke was used to process the raw data, throwing out any read that contained adapters or uncalled bases, had a mean Phred below 15, or lacked an exact constant-primer or identifier match. High-quality paired reads were merged using COPE v1.2.5, and each unique nucleotide sequence was defined as a clonotype. Clonotypes were aligned to IMGT TRBV, TRBD and TRBJ reference segments using MiTCR v1.1. The analysis included only V-J combinations with a frequency above 0.0001, which together covered roughly 99% of the repertoires. A TCS score was defined as the ratio between F50 (clonal expansion) and ExV (chaos), using BLOSUM62-based TCRdist between CDR3 peptides within each V-J. Welch's t-statistics and random forest reduced several hundred V-J features to some 14, which were used in a naive Bayes classifier (R e1071). The raw public data were reprocessed by TCRdb itself: fastp quality trimming at Q25, MiXCR clonotype calling, in-frame beta chains only. Each entry merges the rows of one CDR3 protein and shows their most common DNA and genes. The V and J calls and clone size come from TCRdb's table, not from the authors' own analysis. The sample contains hundreds of thousands of distinct CDR3 sequences, over 10% of them found a single time. The top ten clones comprise roughly 8.3% of the sample.

Overall study results and their limits: In validation, progression to ophthalmopathy was predicted by the model with about 70% sensitivity and nearly 75% specificity, a median of around 6.5 months before onset. No statistical method was used to set the sample size in advance, and investigators knew the group allocation. Most expanded thyroid clonotypes (frequency above 0.001) were also detected in blood, suggesting blood repertoires may reflect thyroid immune responses. A 13 V-J signature model separated ophthalmopathy from stable hyperthyroidism, with around 90% sensitivity and 81% to 83% specificity in cross-validation and 80%/75% in testing.

The clonotype was recovered from a woman between 18 and 30 years old with Graves' hyperthyroidism. Sequenced sample: blood.

In nucleotides, the sequence is TGTGCCAGCGGCGTTTACGGTGGGAACATTCAGTACTTC. Translation gives CASGVYGGNIQYF. The chain was built from TRBV7-9 and TRBJ2-4; no D gene is confidently identified. The CDR3 runs 13 amino acids, cysteine and phenylalanine included. Solely the CDR3 DNA is kept, with 39 bases framed from the first base. As encoded in the germline V gene (reference sequence), CDR1 is SEHNR while CDR2 is FQNEAQ. V gives up 8 bases and J gives up 7 bases, and the segment between their germline ends measures 15 bases.